These 22 T cell receptor beta chains were all obtained from the same sample, sequenced in a study of T cell responses to AZD1222 COVID-19 vaccine. Data came from immunoSEQ multiplex PCR; TCRdb stores just in-frame clones and leaves some out. The data contain 130,000 to 150,000 clones, about 90% of them singletons. The source material was peripheral blood, sampled on day 0 of AZD1222 vaccination. These receptors were taken from an adult in good health.

This clone was found once. The chain has TRBV2 and TRBJ1-5; D gene unclear. The CDR3 runs to 14 residues. Trimming took off 5 bases at V and 6 bases at J, with 14 bases between the two ends. The germline gives CDR1 SNHLY, CDR2 FYNNEI. The CDR3 DNA follows: TGTGCCAGCAGTCAAGGGAGCCGCGTTCAGCCCCAGCATTTT. Amino acids: CASSQGSRVQPQHF.

Here the CDR3 reads CASSPKLGTGIGTEAFF. Written as DNA, the CDR3 is TGTGCCAGCAGTCCGAAGCTCGGGACAGGGATCGGCACTGAAGCTTTCTTT. The chain couples TRBV28 to TRBJ1-1, with 9 bases lining up with TRBD1. V lost 5 bases, J lost 4 bases, and 14 bases stayed unmatched. CDR3 size: 17 residues. The germline V gene encodes CDR1 MDHEN and CDR2 SYDVKM.

The chain couples TRBV6-5 to TRBJ2-2; D is uncertain. Germline CDR1 and CDR2: MNHEY and SVGAGI. The CDR3 is 15 residues long. Trimming removed 2 bases at V and 7 bases at J, with 14 bases between. The CDR3 reads CASSYEWDWGGELFF. In DNA form, the CDR3 reads TGTGCCAGCAGTTACGAATGGGATTGGGGCGGGGAGCTGTTTTTT.

The chain combines TRBV19 with TRBJ1-1; D perhaps matches TRBD1 (5 bases). Between the trimmed V and J ends, which lost 3 bases and 5 bases, there was a span of 13 bases. The V gene's germline CDR1 is LNHDA and CDR2 SQIVND (reference sequence). The CDR3 has 14 residues. In nucleotides, the CDR3 is TGTGCCAGTAGTATGAAGGGGCCGGGAACTGAAGCTTTCTTT. It codes for CASSMKGPGTEAFF.

The chain has TRBV6-5 and TRBJ2-3, with D uncertain. The CDR3 extends over 11 amino acids. Germline V gives CDR1 MNHEY, CDR2 SVGAGI. Trimming removed 5 bases at V and 2 bases at J, with 2 bases between. The CDR3 sequence: CASSNTDTQYF. Here the CDR3 DNA reads TGTGCCAGCAGTAACACAGATACGCAGTATTTT.

The J gene is TRBJ2-1, the V gene TRBV5-4, with TRBD1 matching 7 bases. Germline assignment: CDR1 SGHNT and CDR2 YYREEE (reference sequence). V shed 4 bases, J shed 10 bases, and the junction held 11 bases outside the gene matches. The CDR3 spans 14 residues. CDR3 in DNA: TGTGCCAGCAGCCCACATTCGACAGGGCACGAGCAGTTCTTC. This gives the protein CASSPHSTGHEQFF.

This clone appeared a single time. V and J are TRBV19 and TRBJ2-1; perhaps TRBD2 as D (6 bases). The length of the CDR3 is 16 residues. Trimming cost V 3 bases and J 0 bases, with 12 bases left between them. Germline V gene sequence: CDR1 LNHDA, CDR2 SQIVND (reference sequence). CDR3 nucleotides: TGTGCCAGTAGTATTGTCGGGGGAGGCTCCTACAATGAGCAGTTCTTC. It yields the protein CASSIVGGGSYNEQFF.

The V call is TRBV6-1, the J call TRBJ1-3; the match to TRBD1 covers 8 bases. The CDR3 is 16 amino acids. With V trimmed by 3 bases and J by 3 bases, 7 bases remained unmatched. Germline V CDR1 and CDR2: MNHNS, SASEGT. CDR3 sequence (DNA): TGTGCCAGCAGTGAGGTCCAGGGGGCGTATGGAAACACCATATATTTT. This sequence encodes CASSEVQGAYGNTIYF.

About this clone itself: This same CDR3 is encoded by further DNA sequences in the sample. The chain couples TRBV28 to TRBJ2-5, with 8 nucleotides matching TRBD1. J was trimmed by 4 bases and V by 6 bases; bases with no gene match: 7. Per the germline V gene, CDR1 is MDHEN and CDR2 is SYDVKM. CDR3 length: 14 amino acids. CDR3 residues: CASSRGQGRETQYF. The CDR3 DNA sequence: TGTGCCAGCAGCAGAGGACAGGGAAGAGAGACCCAGTACTTC.

This chain links TRBV18 with TRBJ1-2, with a possible D match to TRBD1 (6 bases). V was shortened by 3 bases and J by 3 bases, with 11 bases between the two germline ends. There are 14 residues in the CDR3. Germline loops: CDR1 KGHSH, CDR2 LQKENI. The CDR3 spells CASSPGTTDYGYTF. The CDR3 DNA reads TGTGCCAGCTCACCCGGGACAACCGACTATGGCTACACCTTC.

This clone was recorded only once. The chain carries TRBV29-1 and TRBJ2-4, with D perhaps matching TRBD2 (5 bases). Trimming removed 0 bases from V and 0 bases from J, with 15 bases in between. Germline CDR1 reads SQVTM; CDR2 reads ANQGSEA. The CDR3 is made up of 17 amino acids. The CDR3 loop is CSVEDQGYGLAKNIQYF. DNA of the CDR3: TGCAGCGTTGAAGATCAAGGGTACGGACTAGCCAAAAACATTCAGTACTTC.

This CDR3 reads CASSGGRGQETQYF. The DNA of the CDR3 is TGCGCCAGCAGTGGGGGGCGCGGCCAAGAGACCCAGTACTTC. The chain recombines TRBV5-1 with TRBJ2-5, with D perhaps given as TRBD1 or TRBD2 (6 bases each). With 5 bases removed from V and 1 base from J, the gap between germline ends came to 12 bases. This CDR3 has 14 amino acids. The germline gives CDR1 SGHRS, CDR2 YFSETQ.

The rearrangement links TRBV2 to TRBJ2-3; 12 bases fit TRBD2. The CDR3 runs 14 residues. Trimming took 6 bases from V and 6 from J; bases not matched to a gene: 4. Germline assignment: CDR1 SNHLY and CDR2 FYNNEI. The CDR3, as DNA: TGTGCCAGCAGGGAGACTAGCGGGAGTGATACGCAGTATTTT. This sequence encodes CASRETSGSDTQYF.

This chain links TRBV9 with TRBJ2-7, with TRBD1 identical over 7 bases. After removal of 4 bases from V and 4 bases from J, the junction contained 8 bases not matched to a gene. The CDR3 extends over 14 amino acids. CDR1 is SGDLS, CDR2 YYNGEE, per germline. CDR3 bases: TGTGCCAGCAGCATAAGGACAGGACCTTACGAGCAGTACTTC. It is translated as CASSIRTGPYEQYF.

The V call is TRBV7-8, the J call TRBJ2-7; tentative D call: TRBD1 (5 bases). The CDR3 loop spans 14 amino acids. Germline loops: CDR1 SGHVS, CDR2 FQNEAQ. The germline V and J ends were trimmed by 8 bases and 3 bases, with 17 bases remaining between them. The CDR3 reads CASSKWGFDYEQYF. The CDR3 nucleotides are TGTGCCAGCTCCAAATGGGGCTTTGACTACGAGCAGTACTTC.

The chain combines TRBV6-5 with TRBJ1-2; D not certain. Germline V CDR1 and CDR2: MNHEY, SVGAGI. The CDR3 is 13 amino acids. V shed 0 bases and J shed 5 bases, with 7 bases lying between them. The CDR3 DNA follows: TGTGCCAGCAGTTACTCGGATGAGTATGGCTACACCTTC. Encoded protein: CASSYSDEYGYTF.

The rearrangement joins TRBV29-1 to TRBJ2-7; D possibly corresponds to TRBD2 (5 bases). V shed 6 bases and J shed 7 bases, with 22 bases lying between them. The CDR3 has 14 residues. Germline lookup yields CDR1 SQVTM and CDR2 ANQGSEA. In nucleotides, the CDR3 is TGCAGCGTGACAACGGGGTCAACCATGGGTGAGCAGTACTTC. As protein: CSVTTGSTMGEQYF.

This clone has a single count. V gene TRBV28 combines with J gene TRBJ1-2, with 7 positions matching TRBD1. V lost 5 bases, J lost 0 bases, and 6 bases stayed unmatched. The germline V gene encodes CDR1 MDHEN and CDR2 SYDVKM. The CDR3 has 15 residues. The CDR3 spells CASSVEGAANYGYTF. The CDR3 DNA sequence: TGTGCCAGCAGTGTGGAGGGGGCCGCTAACTATGGCTACACCTTC.

This clone was detected a few times. The chain couples TRBV4-3 to TRBJ2-1; no definite D call. Germline CDR1 LGHNA, CDR2 YSLEER. This CDR3 region has 15 residues. V was trimmed by 0 bases and J by 8 bases, leaving 14 bases between them. CDR3 in amino acids: CASSQDRVSPHEQFF. The CDR3, as DNA: TGCGCCAGCAGCCAAGACCGAGTCTCCCCCCATGAGCAGTTCTTC.

The table lists this clone with a count of one. This chain connects TRBV27 to TRBJ2-1, with a tentative D call TRBD2 (6 bases). V dropped 5 bases and J dropped 4 bases, with 18 bases sitting between them. The CDR3 sequence is 16 residues long. Germline V CDR1 and CDR2: MNHEY, SMNVEV (reference sequence). In DNA, the CDR3 is TGTGCCAGCAGTCCAGTTTCTTGGGGGGATTACAATGAGCAGTTCTTC. Translation: CASSPVSWGDYNEQFF.

V is TRBV7-2 and J is TRBJ1-2; TRBD1 matches at 8 bases. Germline CDR1 and CDR2: SGHTA and FQGNSA. With V trimmed by 3 bases and J by 4 bases, 4 bases remained unmatched. The CDR3 consists of 14 residues. CDR3: CASSFGQGTYGYTF. The DNA for the CDR3 is TGTGCCAGCAGCTTCGGACAGGGCACCTATGGCTACACCTTC.

This clone was found a few times. The rearrangement joins TRBV19 to TRBJ1-3, with D perhaps TRBD1 (5 bases). The CDR3 is 15 amino acids. Germline CDR1 is LNHDA and CDR2 is SQIVND (reference sequence). V was pared by 8 bases and J by 1 base, with 15 bases between. The CDR3 region has the DNA TGTGCCAGTCCAAGGTCGGGGCAATCTGGAAACACCATATATTTT. It encodes CASPRSGQSGNTIYF.